Included here is one T cell receptor beta chain sequence, with context. This sample was included in a study of T cell responses to AZD1222 COVID-19 vaccine. The table came from immunoSEQ multiplex PCR; TCRdb's copy has only in-frame clones and leaves some out. The top ten clones hold around a tenth of a sample with approximately 130,000 clones, around 89% of them seen once. The sample consisted of peripheral blood, taken 28 days after the second AZD1222 dose. The source of this sequence is an adult who received the AZD1222 COVID-19 vaccine.

The CDR3 sequence is CASSRPTSGDLQETQYF. The DNA of the CDR3 is TGTGCCAGCAGCCGCCCCACTAGCGGGGATCTTCAAGAGACCCAGTACTTC. This sequence joins TRBV7-2 and TRBJ2-5; 10 positions match TRBD2. The ends lost 5 bases at V and 2 bases at J; junction bases unmatched: 11. Looked up from germline, CDR1 is SGHTA and CDR2 is FQGNSA. This CDR3 has 17 amino acids. The whole variable domain, filled in from reference TRBV7-2 and TRBJ2-5, reads GAGVSQSPSNKVTEKGKDVELRCDPISGHTALYWYRQSLGQGLEFLIYFQGNSAPDKSGLPSDRFSAERTGGSVSTLTIQRTQQEDSAVYLCASSRPTSGDLQETQYFGPGTRLLVL.